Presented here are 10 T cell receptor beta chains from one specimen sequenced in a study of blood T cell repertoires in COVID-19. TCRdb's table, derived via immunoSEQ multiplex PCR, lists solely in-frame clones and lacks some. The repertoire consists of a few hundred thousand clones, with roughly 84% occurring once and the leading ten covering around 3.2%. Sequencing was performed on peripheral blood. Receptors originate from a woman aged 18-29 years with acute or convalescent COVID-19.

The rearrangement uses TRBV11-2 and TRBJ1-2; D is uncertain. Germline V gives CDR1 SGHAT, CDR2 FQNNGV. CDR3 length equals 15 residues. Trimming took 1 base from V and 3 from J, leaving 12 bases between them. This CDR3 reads CASSLAGFGYYGYTF. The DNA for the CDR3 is TGTGCCAGCAGCTTAGCGGGGTTCGGTTACTATGGCTACACCTTC.

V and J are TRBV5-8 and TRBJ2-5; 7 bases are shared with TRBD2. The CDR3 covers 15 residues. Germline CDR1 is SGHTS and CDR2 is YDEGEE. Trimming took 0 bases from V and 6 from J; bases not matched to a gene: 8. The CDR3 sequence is CASSLAGLVTKTQYF. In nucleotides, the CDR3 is TGTGCCAGCAGCTTGGCAGGACTAGTAACGAAGACCCAGTACTTC.

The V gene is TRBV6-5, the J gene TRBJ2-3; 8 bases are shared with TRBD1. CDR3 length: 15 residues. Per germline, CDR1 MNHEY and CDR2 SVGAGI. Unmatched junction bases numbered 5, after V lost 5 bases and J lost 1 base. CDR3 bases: TGTGCCAGCAGTCTGACAGGGGCAGGCACAGATACGCAGTATTTT. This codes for CASSLTGAGTDTQYF.

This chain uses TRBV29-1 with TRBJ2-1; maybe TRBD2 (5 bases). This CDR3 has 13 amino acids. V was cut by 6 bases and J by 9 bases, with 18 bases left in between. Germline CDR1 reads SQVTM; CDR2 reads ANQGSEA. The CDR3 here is CSVGDSWVGEQFF. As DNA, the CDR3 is TGCAGCGTGGGAGACTCGTGGGTGGGTGAGCAGTTCTTC.

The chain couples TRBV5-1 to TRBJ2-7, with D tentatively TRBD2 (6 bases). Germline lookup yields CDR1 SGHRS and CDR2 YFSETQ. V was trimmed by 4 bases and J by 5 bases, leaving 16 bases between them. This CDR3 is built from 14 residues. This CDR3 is CASSLMWGVNEQYF. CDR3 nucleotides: TGCGCCAGCAGCCTTATGTGGGGGGTCAACGAGCAGTACTTC.

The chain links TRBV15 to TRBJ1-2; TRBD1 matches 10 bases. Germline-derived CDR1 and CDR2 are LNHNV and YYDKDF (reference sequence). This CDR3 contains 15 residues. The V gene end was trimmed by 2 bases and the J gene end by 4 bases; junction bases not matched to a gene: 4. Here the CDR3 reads CATSRQTGGSYGYTF. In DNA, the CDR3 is TGTGCCACCAGCAGACAGACAGGGGGCTCCTATGGCTACACCTTC.

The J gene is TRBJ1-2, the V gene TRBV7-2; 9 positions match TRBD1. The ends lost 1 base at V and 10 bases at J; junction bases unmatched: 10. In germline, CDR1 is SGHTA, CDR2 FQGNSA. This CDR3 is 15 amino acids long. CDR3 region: CASSLDIGTGSLYTF. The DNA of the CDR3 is TGTGCCAGCAGCTTAGATATTGGGACAGGGAGCCTCTACACCTTC.

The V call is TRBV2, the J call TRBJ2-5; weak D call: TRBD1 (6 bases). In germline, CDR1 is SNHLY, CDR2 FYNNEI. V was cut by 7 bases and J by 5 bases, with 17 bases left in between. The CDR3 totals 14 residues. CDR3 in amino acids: CASNAWERGETQYF. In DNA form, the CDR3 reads TGTGCCAGCAACGCCTGGGAGAGGGGGGAGACCCAGTACTTC.

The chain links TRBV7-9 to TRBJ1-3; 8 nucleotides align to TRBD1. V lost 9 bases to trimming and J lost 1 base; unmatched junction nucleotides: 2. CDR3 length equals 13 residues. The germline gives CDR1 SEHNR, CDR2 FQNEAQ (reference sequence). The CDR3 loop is CASQGASGNTIYF. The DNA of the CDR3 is TGTGCCAGTCAGGGGGCTTCTGGAAACACCATATATTTT.

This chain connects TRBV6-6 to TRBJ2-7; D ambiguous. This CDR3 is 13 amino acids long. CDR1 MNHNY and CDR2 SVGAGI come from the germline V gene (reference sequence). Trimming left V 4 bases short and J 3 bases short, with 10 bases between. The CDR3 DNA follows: TGTGCCAGCAGTTCGTTGGTCTACTACGAGCAGTACTTC. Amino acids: CASSSLVYYEQYF.